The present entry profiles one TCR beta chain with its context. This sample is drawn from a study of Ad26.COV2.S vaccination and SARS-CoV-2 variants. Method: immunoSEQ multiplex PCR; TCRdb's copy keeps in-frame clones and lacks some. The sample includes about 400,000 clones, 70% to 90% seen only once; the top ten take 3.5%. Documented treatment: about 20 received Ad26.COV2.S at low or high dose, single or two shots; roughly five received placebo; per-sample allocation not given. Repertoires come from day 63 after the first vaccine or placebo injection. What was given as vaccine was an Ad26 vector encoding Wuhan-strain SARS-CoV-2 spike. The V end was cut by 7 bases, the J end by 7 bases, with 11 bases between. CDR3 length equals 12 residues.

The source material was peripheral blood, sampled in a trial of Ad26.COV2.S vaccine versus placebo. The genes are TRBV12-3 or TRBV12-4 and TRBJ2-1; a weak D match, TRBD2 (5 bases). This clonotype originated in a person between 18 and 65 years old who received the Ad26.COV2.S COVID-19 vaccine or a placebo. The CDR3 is CASTKRGNEQFF. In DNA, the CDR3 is TGTGCCAGCACTAAGAGAGGGAATGAGCAGTTCTTC.